These T cell receptor beta chains were read from a single sample in a study of T cell responses to AZD1222 COVID-19 vaccine. Sequenced by immunoSEQ multiplex PCR; TCRdb stores in-frame clones only, minus some. This table holds around 99,000 clones, 70% to 90% found once. Here the sequenced sample was peripheral blood, taken on day 0 of AZD1222 vaccination. All receptors derive from an adult in good health. CDR3s include the opening cysteine and the closing phenylalanine or tryptophan. D genes are given only for firm matches. Not all rows give a size; the values are once, few, many and, for expanded clones, a class.

d_call: TRBD1
clone_size: few
v_call: TRBV11-2
j_call: TRBJ1-2
cdr3_nt: TGTGCCAGCAGCTCACTAAAGTCTCAGGGGGCCCGGGACTATGGCTACACCTTC
cdr3_aa: CASSSLKSQGARDYGYTF

d_call: TRBD1
clone_size: .
v_call: TRBV7-9
j_call: TRBJ1-1
cdr3_nt: TGTGCCAGCAGCTTATCGGACAGGGGGAACACTGAAGCTTTCTTT
cdr3_aa: CASSLSDRGNTEAFF

d_call: .
clone_size: .
v_call: TRBV7-2
j_call: TRBJ1-1
cdr3_nt: TGTGCCAGCAGCGCCACAGTGAACACTGAAGCTTTCTTT
cdr3_aa: CASSATVNTEAFF

d_call: TRBD1
clone_size: .
v_call: TRBV5-4
j_call: TRBJ1-1
cdr3_nt: TGTGCCAGCAGCCAACAGGGGGTTCAGAACACTGAAGCTTTCTTT
cdr3_aa: CASSQQGVQNTEAFF

d_call: .
clone_size: .
v_call: TRBV18
j_call: TRBJ2-7
cdr3_nt: TGTGCCAGCTCACCCGGGGGACCAAGCTACGAGCAGTACTTC
cdr3_aa: CASSPGGPSYEQYF

d_call: .
clone_size: .
v_call: TRBV7-3
j_call: TRBJ1-2
cdr3_nt: TGTGCCAGCAGCCGTTCGGGACGAGAATATGGCTACACCTTC
cdr3_aa: CASSRSGREYGYTF

d_call: .
clone_size: .
v_call: TRBV4-2
j_call: TRBJ1-4
cdr3_nt: TGTGCCAGCAGCCAAGATTGGGAAGGGGAAAAACTGTTTTTT
cdr3_aa: CASSQDWEGEKLFF

d_call: TRBD1
clone_size: .
v_call: TRBV19
j_call: TRBJ2-5
cdr3_nt: TGTGCCAGTAGTCGCTGGGGACAGGGGCAAGAGACCCAGTACTTC
cdr3_aa: CASSRWGQGQETQYF

d_call: TRBD1
clone_size: .
v_call: TRBV18
j_call: TRBJ1-2
cdr3_nt: TGTGCCAGCTCACCAGGGACAGGGAAGCATGGCTACACCTTC
cdr3_aa: CASSPGTGKHGYTF

d_call: TRBD1
clone_size: few
v_call: TRBV27
j_call: TRBJ2-4
cdr3_nt: TGTGCCAGCAGGCTGGGACAGGGGGCAAGTATTCAGTACTTC
cdr3_aa: CASRLGQGASIQYF

d_call: .
clone_size: .
v_call: TRBV6-5
j_call: TRBJ1-6
cdr3_nt: TGTGCCAGCAGTTATAAGTCTTCACCCCTCCACTTT
cdr3_aa: CASSYKSSPLHF

d_call: TRBD1
clone_size: .
v_call: TRBV3-1/TRBV3-2
j_call: TRBJ1-4
cdr3_nt: TGTGCCAGCAGCCAAGAGGACCGGACAGGAGGTGAAAAACTGTTTTTT
cdr3_aa: CASSQEDRTGGEKLFF

d_call: .
clone_size: .
v_call: TRBV19
j_call: TRBJ2-7
cdr3_nt: TGTGCCAGTAGGTCAGGGGCTTCCTACGAGCAGTACTTC
cdr3_aa: CASRSGASYEQYF

d_call: TRBD2
clone_size: once
v_call: TRBV11-3
j_call: TRBJ2-7
cdr3_nt: TGTGCCAGCAGCTTAGGGGGACTATCGTCCTACGAGCAGTACTTC
cdr3_aa: CASSLGGLSSYEQYF

d_call: TRBD2
clone_size: once
v_call: TRBV24-1
j_call: TRBJ2-5
cdr3_nt: TGTGCCACCAGTGATTCCCTGCGGGGGGGACGGTTTCAAGAGACCCAGTACTTC
cdr3_aa: CATSDSLRGGRFQETQYF

d_call: TRBD2
clone_size: .
v_call: TRBV5-4
j_call: TRBJ2-2
cdr3_nt: TGTGCCAGCAGCTCGCGCCTAGCGGGGGCATCGAACACCGGGGAGCTGTTTTTT
cdr3_aa: CASSSRLAGASNTGELFF

d_call: TRBD2
clone_size: few
v_call: TRBV4-2
j_call: TRBJ2-7
cdr3_nt: TGTGCCAGCAGCCAAGAGCGAAGCGGGGATACCTACGAGCAGTACTTC
cdr3_aa: CASSQERSGDTYEQYF

d_call: .
clone_size: .
v_call: TRBV28
j_call: TRBJ1-2
cdr3_nt: TGTGCCAGCAGTTTCAGCGATCGGTATGGCTACACCTTC
cdr3_aa: CASSFSDRYGYTF

d_call: .
clone_size: .
v_call: TRBV19
j_call: TRBJ1-5
cdr3_nt: TGTGCCAGTACGGGGCTTAGCAATCAGCCCCAGCATTTT
cdr3_aa: CASTGLSNQPQHF

d_call: .
clone_size: .
v_call: TRBV5-4
j_call: TRBJ2-3
cdr3_nt: TGTGCCAGCAGCGGCGGTAAGGGGGACTCATACACAGATACGCAGTATTTT
cdr3_aa: CASSGGKGDSYTDTQYF

d_call: .
clone_size: once
v_call: TRBV11-2
j_call: TRBJ1-3
cdr3_nt: TGTGCCAGCAGCTTAAACCGCCAGGGTGGGATAAACACCATATATTTT
cdr3_aa: CASSLNRQGGINTIYF

d_call: TRBD1
clone_size: .
v_call: TRBV5-1
j_call: TRBJ1-4
cdr3_nt: TGCGCCAGCAGCCGAAATGGACAGGGGGGTATTGAAAAACTGTTTTTT
cdr3_aa: CASSRNGQGGIEKLFF

d_call: TRBD1
clone_size: .
v_call: TRBV29-1
j_call: TRBJ2-3
cdr3_nt: TGCAGCGCAGGGACAGGGAGAGATACGCAGTATTTT
cdr3_aa: CSAGTGRDTQYF

d_call: TRBD2
clone_size: .
v_call: TRBV30
j_call: TRBJ2-1
cdr3_nt: TGTGCCTGGAGATCAACTAGCGGCCCATACAATGAGCAGTTCTTC
cdr3_aa: CAWRSTSGPYNEQFF

d_call: .
clone_size: once
v_call: TRBV7-2
j_call: TRBJ2-4
cdr3_nt: TGTGCCAGCAGCCCCCGGTTAGCCAAAAACATTCAGTACTTC
cdr3_aa: CASSPRLAKNIQYF

d_call: .
clone_size: .
v_call: TRBV11-3
j_call: TRBJ1-1
cdr3_nt: TGTGCCAGCAGCTTAGATTCGGGGACTGAAGCTTTCTTT
cdr3_aa: CASSLDSGTEAFF

d_call: .
clone_size: .
v_call: TRBV5-4
j_call: TRBJ1-4
cdr3_nt: TGTGCCAGCAGCGACAGTGCAACTAATGAAAAACTGTTTTTT
cdr3_aa: CASSDSATNEKLFF

d_call: .
clone_size: .
v_call: TRBV6-5
j_call: TRBJ1-1
cdr3_nt: TGTGCCAGCAGTTACCCCGGGGGGGTCGGTGAAGCTTTCTTT
cdr3_aa: CASSYPGGVGEAFF

d_call: TRBD1
clone_size: .
v_call: TRBV19
j_call: TRBJ1-2
cdr3_nt: TGTGCCAGTAGTATCGACGACAGGGTCAACTATGGCTACACCTTC
cdr3_aa: CASSIDDRVNYGYTF

d_call: .
clone_size: .
v_call: TRBV5-1
j_call: TRBJ1-4
cdr3_nt: TGCGCCAGCAGCGAGGGTGGCATTGGGAAACTGTTTTTT
cdr3_aa: CASSEGGIGKLFF

d_call: TRBD1
clone_size: .
v_call: TRBV7-8
j_call: TRBJ2-2
cdr3_nt: TGTGCCAGCAGCTTAAGGGACAGGGGCCTTGCTGGGGAGCTGTTTTTT
cdr3_aa: CASSLRDRGLAGELFF

d_call: .
clone_size: .
v_call: TRBV28
j_call: TRBJ1-2
cdr3_nt: TGTGCCAGCAGTTTGGAGGGGGACTTGCATGGCTACACCTTC
cdr3_aa: CASSLEGDLHGYTF

d_call: TRBD1
clone_size: .
v_call: TRBV6-5
j_call: TRBJ1-1
cdr3_nt: TGTGCCAGCAGTTACACTGGACAGGGGTTGGCTGAAGCTTTCTTT
cdr3_aa: CASSYTGQGLAEAFF

d_call: TRBD1
clone_size: .
v_call: TRBV2
j_call: TRBJ1-2
cdr3_nt: TGTGCCAGCAGTGACCCCGGGACAGGGAGGGGGACTAACTATGGCTACACCTTC
cdr3_aa: CASSDPGTGRGTNYGYTF

d_call: TRBD1
clone_size: .
v_call: TRBV5-4
j_call: TRBJ2-2
cdr3_nt: TGTGCCAGCAGCTTGGCCGGGCGACAGGGGGCAGCCGGGGAGCTGTTTTTT
cdr3_aa: CASSLAGRQGAAGELFF

d_call: .
clone_size: .
v_call: TRBV11-3
j_call: TRBJ2-1
cdr3_nt: TGTGCCAGCAGCTTAGAGGCAACGGGGCCAAGGAATGAGCAGTTCTTC
cdr3_aa: CASSLEATGPRNEQFF

d_call: .
clone_size: .
v_call: TRBV7-3
j_call: TRBJ2-3
cdr3_nt: TGTGCCAGCAGCTTGGGGAGGTTGAGCACAGATACGCAGTATTTT
cdr3_aa: CASSLGRLSTDTQYF

d_call: .
clone_size: few
v_call: TRBV7-9
j_call: TRBJ2-1
cdr3_nt: TGTGCCAGCAGCTCTCCTCCGACTAGAAGGACCATGAGTGAGCAGTTCTTC
cdr3_aa: CASSSPPTRRTMSEQFF

d_call: .
clone_size: .
v_call: TRBV12-3/TRBV12-4
j_call: TRBJ1-2
cdr3_nt: TGTGCCAGCAGTTTAGAGGCGTGGGGCTACACCTTC
cdr3_aa: CASSLEAWGYTF

d_call: TRBD1
clone_size: .
v_call: TRBV18
j_call: TRBJ1-6
cdr3_nt: TGTGCCAGCTCACCATCGTGGGAGACAGGGCGGGGGTCACCCCTCCACTTT
cdr3_aa: CASSPSWETGRGSPLHF

d_call: TRBD2
clone_size: .
v_call: TRBV19
j_call: TRBJ2-2
cdr3_nt: TGTGCCAGTAGTATGGTCCCCCCCGGGAGCGGGAATGGGGAGCTGTTTTTT
cdr3_aa: CASSMVPPGSGNGELFF

d_call: TRBD1
clone_size: .
v_call: TRBV7-9
j_call: TRBJ1-5
cdr3_nt: TGTGCCAGCAGCTTAGGAGTAGGACAGGTGCGACAGCCCCAGCATTTT
cdr3_aa: CASSLGVGQVRQPQHF

d_call: TRBD1
clone_size: once
v_call: TRBV18
j_call: TRBJ1-1
cdr3_nt: TGTGCCAGCTCACCAAGGGGGCTAGACGAAGCTTTCTTT
cdr3_aa: CASSPRGLDEAFF

d_call: .
clone_size: .
v_call: TRBV24-1
j_call: TRBJ2-5
cdr3_nt: TGTGCCACCAGTGACCCTGGGGACCGGGACTCGGGGACCCAGTACTTC
cdr3_aa: CATSDPGDRDSGTQYF

d_call: .
clone_size: .
v_call: TRBV21-1
j_call: TRBJ2-6
cdr3_nt: TGTGCCAGCAGCAAAAAGGCTGCACGGGGCTCTGGGGCCAACGTCCTGACTTTC
cdr3_aa: CASSKKAARGSGANVLTF

d_call: TRBD2
clone_size: .
v_call: TRBV5-5
j_call: TRBJ2-7
cdr3_nt: TGTGCCAGCAGCTCTGTCACTAGCGGGGGTTACGAGCAGTACTTC
cdr3_aa: CASSSVTSGGYEQYF

d_call: .
clone_size: .
v_call: TRBV28
j_call: TRBJ2-5
cdr3_nt: TGTGCCAGCAGTCCCCTTGGCAGGCCGGAGACCCAGTACTTC
cdr3_aa: CASSPLGRPETQYF

d_call: .
clone_size: .
v_call: TRBV12-3/TRBV12-4
j_call: TRBJ1-1
cdr3_nt: TGTGCCAGCAGTTTAAGGGGGACTGAAGCTTTCTTT
cdr3_aa: CASSLRGTEAFF

d_call: TRBD2
clone_size: once
v_call: TRBV24-1
j_call: TRBJ2-3
cdr3_nt: TGTGCCACCAGATCTAGCGGGGGGCCGAGCACAGATACGCAGTATTTT
cdr3_aa: CATRSSGGPSTDTQYF

d_call: .
clone_size: .
v_call: TRBV14
j_call: TRBJ1-6
cdr3_nt: TGTGCCAGCAGCCAAGATCTGGGGTCCTCACCCCTCCACTTT
cdr3_aa: CASSQDLGSSPLHF

d_call: .
clone_size: .
v_call: TRBV18
j_call: TRBJ2-1
cdr3_nt: TGTGCCAGCTCACCAGCTGGGCGGGGTTCGAGGTACAATGAGCAGTTCTTC
cdr3_aa: CASSPAGRGSRYNEQFF

d_call: .
clone_size: .
v_call: TRBV5-6
j_call: TRBJ1-2
cdr3_nt: TGTGCCAGCAGCTTCATCGGCAGGCCCTATGGCTACACCTTC
cdr3_aa: CASSFIGRPYGYTF

d_call: TRBD1
clone_size: .
v_call: TRBV28
j_call: TRBJ2-6
cdr3_nt: TGTGCCAGCAGTCCTATCAGTCCCGGGACAGGGGTTGGGGCCAACGTCCTGACTTTC
cdr3_aa: CASSPISPGTGVGANVLTF